This T cell receptor beta chain was recorded in a study of cytomegalovirus exposure and HLA in healthy donors. About the study: Most donors, 80% to 90% of around 400 genotyped, fell in the Caucasian-associated ancestry cluster.

Study outcomes and limitations: Reportedly, TCR beta sequences accurately predicted HLA-A and HLA-B alleles in most subjects. Data from an earlier analysis indicated that most TCR beta V segments were productive either about 90% or about 30% of the time. In a later analysis, HLA-associated beta chains showed higher expansion and lower generation probabilities than comparable chains.

As to this clone: Antigen: not known.

The PCR contained 60 Vbeta and 13 Jbeta primers. Sequenced by immunoSEQ multiplex PCR; TCRdb stores in-frame clones only, minus some. This sample has about 120,000 clones; about three quarters occur once, and the top ten carry approximately 30%. This receptor was identified in a man aged 55-75 years in good health and CMV-seropositive. The source material was PBMCs.

For the CDR3, the DNA is TGTGCCAGCTCACCCGACGGGGAGACCCAGTACTTC. Amino acids: CASSPDGETQYF. V is TRBV18 and J is TRBJ2-5; D is unclear. The CDR3 runs to 12 residues. The germline V gene encodes CDR1 KGHSH and CDR2 LQKENI. V lost 3 bases and J 5 bases, leaving 7 bases between the germline ends.